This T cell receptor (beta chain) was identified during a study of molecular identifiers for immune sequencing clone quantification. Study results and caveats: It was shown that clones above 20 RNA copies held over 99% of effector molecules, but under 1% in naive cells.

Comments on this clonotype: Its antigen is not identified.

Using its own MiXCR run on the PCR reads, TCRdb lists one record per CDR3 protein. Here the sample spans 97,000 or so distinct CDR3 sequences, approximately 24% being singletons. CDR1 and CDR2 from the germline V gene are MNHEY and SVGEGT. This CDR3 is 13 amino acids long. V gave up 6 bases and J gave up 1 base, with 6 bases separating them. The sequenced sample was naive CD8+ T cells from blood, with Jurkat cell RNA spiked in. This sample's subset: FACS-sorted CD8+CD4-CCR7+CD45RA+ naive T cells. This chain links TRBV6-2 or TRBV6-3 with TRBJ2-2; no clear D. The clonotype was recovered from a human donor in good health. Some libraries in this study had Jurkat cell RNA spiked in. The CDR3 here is CASSSGNTGELFF. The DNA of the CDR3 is TGTGCCAGCAGCTCCGGGAACACCGGGGAGCTGTTTTTT.